This is a list of T cell receptor beta chains from one sample in a study of shared clonotypes between healthy human individuals. This table comes from immunoSEQ multiplex PCR, and its TCRdb copy is limited to in-frame clones, with some not included. This table has around 700,000 clones, around 72% appearing once. The material sequenced was memory CD4+ T cells sorted from blood. Receptors were obtained from a young woman in good health. CDR3s leave out the opening cysteine and the closing phenylalanine or tryptophan. Fields, in order: V gene, J gene, clone size, CDR3 protein. Size tells how often a clone was seen (once, few, many) or the class of an expanded clone, and some rows leave it out.

TRBV7-6	TRBJ2-5	few	ASSSIGSGRPRETQY
TRBV25-1	TRBJ1-4	once	ASSRGAGEKLF
TRBV28	TRBJ1-1	.	ASSSHTNTEAF
TRBV4-1	TRBJ1-4	few	ASSPGTGGRFGSEKLF
TRBV18	TRBJ1-3	.	ASSPQGIGSGNTIY
TRBV12-5	TRBJ2-5	many	ASGYEVPETQY
TRBV7-2	TRBJ2-5	few	ASLGSGVWEETQY
TRBV28	TRBJ2-1	.	ASYSRAGFDNEQF
TRBV18	TRBJ2-5	.	ASSPGPGGETQY
TRBV10-3	TRBJ2-7	.	AISGGRGGIEQY
TRBV6-5	TRBJ1-3	few	ASSKDRDPGNTIY
TRBV6-5	TRBJ2-3	.	ASSKDRGDTQY
TRBV28	TRBJ2-3	.	ASSLSGPSTDTQY
TRBV7-9	TRBJ1-1	.	ASSSLGTLARLNTEAF
TRBV2	TRBJ1-2	.	ASTPALAAGKIYGYT
TRBV5-1	TRBJ1-1	.	ASSPRPVKNTEAF
TRBV7-3	TRBJ2-1	.	ASSPGLAGVDEQF
TRBV2	TRBJ2-4	.	ASSVGSLAGGGGIQY
TRBV6-1	TRBJ1-5	.	ASSGQGGNQPQH
TRBV7-9	TRBJ1-2	.	ASSLHGQAYGYT
TRBV28	TRBJ1-5	once	ASSSPSSNQPQH
TRBV5-1	TRBJ2-1	.	ASSDDGGPYNEQF
TRBV4-1	TRBJ2-7	.	ASSPQGERYEQY
TRBV7-9	TRBJ2-3	many	ASSLDGTTSTDTQY
TRBV11-2	TRBJ2-5	.	ASSYGLAGQGETQY
TRBV19	TRBJ2-5	.	ASSIRGRGETQY
TRBV5-1	TRBJ1-1	few	ASSPSRSTEAF
TRBV5-1	TRBJ2-1	once	ASSRSTSGYTSSYNEQF
TRBV4-1	TRBJ2-1	.	ASSLGRAGNNEQF
TRBV19	TRBJ2-3	.	ASSPLAGSTDTQY
TRBV28	TRBJ1-1	.	ASSSSRSPSNTEAF
TRBV7-8	TRBJ2-7	many	ASSLLEGPSHEQY
TRBV7-3	TRBJ1-2	few	ASSLTTATNYGYT
TRBV29-1	TRBJ2-5	.	SVEERIQETQY
TRBV6-5	TRBJ2-7	.	ASSSPLLRTYEQY
TRBV5-1	TRBJ1-2	.	ASSSAGTGKGYT
TRBV5-1	TRBJ2-7	.	ASSFSGSSDYEQY
TRBV28	TRBJ2-3	.	ASSLGGRELDTQY
TRBV5-1	TRBJ2-7	.	ASSGRGTSGYEQY
TRBV18	TRBJ1-2	.	ASSPQGSLNYGYT